The entry below gives a single T cell receptor beta chain sequence along with its context. The sample originates from a study of T cell responses to AZD1222 COVID-19 vaccine. The ends were cut back, 2 bases at V and 2 bases at J, with 9 bases in the middle. Germline V gene sequence: CDR1 MNHEY, CDR2 SVGEGT. This CDR3 comprises 15 residues. Produced via immunoSEQ multiplex PCR; TCRdb's table is partial and in-frame only. The sample lists over 120,000 clones, more than 85% seen once, with 3.6% in the top ten. The J gene is TRBJ2-2, the V gene TRBV6-2 or TRBV6-3; D perhaps matches TRBD1 (6 bases). The TCR was taken from an adult who received the AZD1222 COVID-19 vaccine. The sequences come from peripheral blood, collected 28 days after the second AZD1222 dose. CDR3 sequence (DNA): TGTGCCAGCAGTTACGAGGGGGTCAACACCGGGGAGCTGTTTTTT. Protein: CASSYEGVNTGELFF.